This T cell receptor beta chain came from a study of cytomegalovirus exposure and HLA in healthy donors. Germline V CDR1 and CDR2: SEHNR, FQNEAQ (reference sequence). V shed 1 base, J shed 12 bases, and the junction held 10 bases outside the gene matches. There are 16 residues in the CDR3. General study findings and limits: Associated with cytomegalovirus, according to the listing, were 150 to 200 TCR beta chains. Reportedly, cytomegalovirus status was diagnosed with high sensitivity and specificity.

Comment on this clone: Its antigen is unknown.

The donors were members of the roughly 130-subject validation cohort (separate from the approximately 670-subject first cohort). TCRdb's table, derived via immunoSEQ multiplex PCR, lists solely in-frame clones and lacks some. The repertoire consists of over 150,000 clones, with approximately 86% occurring once and the leading ten covering around 2.1%. This sequence originates from a human donor in good health. The chain is built from TRBV7-9 and TRBJ2-1; TRBD2 matches at 12 bases. The sequencing sample was made of PBMCs. The CDR3 reads CASSLGPGLAGHRQFF. CDR3 in DNA: TGTGCCAGCAGCTTAGGGCCGGGACTAGCGGGTCATAGGCAGTTCTTC.